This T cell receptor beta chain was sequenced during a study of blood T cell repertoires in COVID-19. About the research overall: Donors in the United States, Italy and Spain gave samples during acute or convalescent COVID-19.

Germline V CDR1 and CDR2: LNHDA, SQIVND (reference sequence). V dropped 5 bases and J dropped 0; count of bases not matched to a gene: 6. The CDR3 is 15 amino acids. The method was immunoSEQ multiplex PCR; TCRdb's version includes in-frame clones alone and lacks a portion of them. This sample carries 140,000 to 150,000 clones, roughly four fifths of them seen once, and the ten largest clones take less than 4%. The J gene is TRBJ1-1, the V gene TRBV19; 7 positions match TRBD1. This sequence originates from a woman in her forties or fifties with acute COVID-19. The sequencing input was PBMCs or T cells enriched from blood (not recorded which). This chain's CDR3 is CASSVQGVMNTEAFF. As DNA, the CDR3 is TGTGCCAGTAGTGTTCAGGGGGTCATGAACACTGAAGCTTTCTTT.